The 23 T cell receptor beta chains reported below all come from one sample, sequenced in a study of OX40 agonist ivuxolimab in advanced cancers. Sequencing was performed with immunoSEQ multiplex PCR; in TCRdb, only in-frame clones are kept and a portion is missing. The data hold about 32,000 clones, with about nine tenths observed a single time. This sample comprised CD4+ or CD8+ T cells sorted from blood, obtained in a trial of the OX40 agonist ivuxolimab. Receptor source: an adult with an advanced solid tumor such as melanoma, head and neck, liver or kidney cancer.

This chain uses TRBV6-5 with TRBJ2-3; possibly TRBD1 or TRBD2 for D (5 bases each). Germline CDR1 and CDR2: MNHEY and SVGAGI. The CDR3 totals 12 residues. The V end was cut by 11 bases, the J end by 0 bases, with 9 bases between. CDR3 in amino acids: CAAWGSTDTQYF. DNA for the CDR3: TGTGCCGCCTGGGGGAGCACAGATACGCAGTATTTT.

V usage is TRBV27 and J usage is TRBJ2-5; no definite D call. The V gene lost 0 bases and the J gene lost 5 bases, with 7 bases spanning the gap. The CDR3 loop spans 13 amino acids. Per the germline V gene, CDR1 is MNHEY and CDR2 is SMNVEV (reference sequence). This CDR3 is CASSLSSWETQYF. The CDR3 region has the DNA TGTGCCAGCAGTTTATCCTCGTGGGAGACCCAGTACTTC.

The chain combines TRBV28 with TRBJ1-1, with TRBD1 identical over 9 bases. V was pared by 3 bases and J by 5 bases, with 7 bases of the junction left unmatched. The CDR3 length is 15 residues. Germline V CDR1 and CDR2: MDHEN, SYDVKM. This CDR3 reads CASSLGQGPGTEAFF. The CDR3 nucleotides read TGTGCCAGCAGTTTGGGACAGGGTCCGGGAACTGAAGCTTTCTTT.

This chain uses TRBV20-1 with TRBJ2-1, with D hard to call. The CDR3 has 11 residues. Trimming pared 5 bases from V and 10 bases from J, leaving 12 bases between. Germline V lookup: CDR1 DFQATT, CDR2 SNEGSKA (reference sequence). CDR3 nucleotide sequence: TGCAGTGCTGACTTAATAAGCGAGCAGTTCTTC. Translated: CSADLISEQFF.

The CDR3 bases are TGCAGCGTTGAAGGAGCGGAGATGAACACTGAAGCTTTCTTT. Translating gives CSVEGAEMNTEAFF. The rearrangement links TRBV29-1 to TRBJ1-1; D remains ambiguous. Trimming shortened V by 1 base and J by 0 bases, and 9 bases separated the two germline ends. The germline CDR1 and CDR2 sequences are SQVTM and ANQGSEA. This CDR3 comprises 14 residues.

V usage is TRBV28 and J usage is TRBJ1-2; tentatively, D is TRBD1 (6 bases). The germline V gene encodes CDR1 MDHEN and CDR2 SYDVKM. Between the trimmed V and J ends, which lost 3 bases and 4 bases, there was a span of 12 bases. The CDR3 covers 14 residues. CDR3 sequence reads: CASSFEGGGYGYTF. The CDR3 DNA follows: TGTGCCAGCAGTTTTGAAGGGGGTGGCTATGGCTACACCTTC.

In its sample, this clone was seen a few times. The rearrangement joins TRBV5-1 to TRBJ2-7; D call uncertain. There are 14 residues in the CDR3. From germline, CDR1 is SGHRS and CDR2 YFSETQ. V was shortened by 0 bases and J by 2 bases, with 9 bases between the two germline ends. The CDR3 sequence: CASSLVGSAYEQYF. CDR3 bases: TGCGCCAGCAGCTTGGTTGGCAGCGCCTACGAGCAGTACTTC.

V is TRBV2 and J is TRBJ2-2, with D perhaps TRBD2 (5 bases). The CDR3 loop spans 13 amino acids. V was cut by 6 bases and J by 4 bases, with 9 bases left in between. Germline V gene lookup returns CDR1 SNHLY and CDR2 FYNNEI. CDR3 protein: CASSGVGTGELFF. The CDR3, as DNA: TGTGCCAGCAGCGGGGTAGGCACCGGGGAGCTGTTTTTT.

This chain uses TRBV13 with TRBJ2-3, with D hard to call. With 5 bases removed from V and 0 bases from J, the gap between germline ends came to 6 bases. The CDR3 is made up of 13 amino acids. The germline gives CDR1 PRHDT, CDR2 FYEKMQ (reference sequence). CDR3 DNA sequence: TGTGCCAGCAGCCCCACAAGCACAGATACGCAGTATTTT. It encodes CASSPTSTDTQYF.

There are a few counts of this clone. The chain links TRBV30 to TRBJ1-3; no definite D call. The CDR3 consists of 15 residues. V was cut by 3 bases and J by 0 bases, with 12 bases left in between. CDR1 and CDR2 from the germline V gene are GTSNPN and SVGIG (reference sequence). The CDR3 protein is CAWSATPSSGNTIYF. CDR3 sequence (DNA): TGTGCCTGGAGCGCGACACCTAGCTCTGGAAACACCATATATTTT.

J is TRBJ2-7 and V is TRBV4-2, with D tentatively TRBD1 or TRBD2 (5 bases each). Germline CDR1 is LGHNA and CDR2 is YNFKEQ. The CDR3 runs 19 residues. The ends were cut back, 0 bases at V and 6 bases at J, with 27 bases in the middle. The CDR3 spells CASSQDEVDFGAVEGEQYF. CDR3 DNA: TGTGCCAGCAGCCAAGATGAGGTGGACTTCGGGGCGGTAGAGGGCGAGCAGTACTTC.

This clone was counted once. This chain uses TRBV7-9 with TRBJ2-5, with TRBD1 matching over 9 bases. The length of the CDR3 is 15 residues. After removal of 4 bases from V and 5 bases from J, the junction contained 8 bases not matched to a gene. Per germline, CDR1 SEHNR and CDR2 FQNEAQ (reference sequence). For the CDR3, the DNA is TGTGCCAGCAGCTCCCGGGACAGGGTATGGGAGACCCAGTACTTC. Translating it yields CASSSRDRVWETQYF.

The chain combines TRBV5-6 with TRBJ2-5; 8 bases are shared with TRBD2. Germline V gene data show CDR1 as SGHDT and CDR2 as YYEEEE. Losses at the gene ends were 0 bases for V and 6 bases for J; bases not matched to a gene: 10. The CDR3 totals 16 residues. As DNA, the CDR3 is TGTGCCAGCAGCTTGGTTGGGATTAGCGGGGACCAGACCCAGTACTTC. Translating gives CASSLVGISGDQTQYF.

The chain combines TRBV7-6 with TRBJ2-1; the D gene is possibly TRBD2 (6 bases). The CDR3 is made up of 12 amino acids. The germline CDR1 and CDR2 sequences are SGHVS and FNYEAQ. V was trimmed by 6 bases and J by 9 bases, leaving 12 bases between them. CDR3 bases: TGTGCCAGCAGTATAGGCGGGGTTGAGCAGTTCTTC. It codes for CASSIGGVEQFF.

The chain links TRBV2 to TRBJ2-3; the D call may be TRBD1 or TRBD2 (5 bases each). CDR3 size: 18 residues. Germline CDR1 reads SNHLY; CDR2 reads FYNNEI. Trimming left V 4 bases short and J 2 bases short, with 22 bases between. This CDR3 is CASSGYTGLYSDTDTQYF. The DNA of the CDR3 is TGTGCCAGCAGTGGCTACACAGGACTCTACAGTGACACAGATACGCAGTATTTT.

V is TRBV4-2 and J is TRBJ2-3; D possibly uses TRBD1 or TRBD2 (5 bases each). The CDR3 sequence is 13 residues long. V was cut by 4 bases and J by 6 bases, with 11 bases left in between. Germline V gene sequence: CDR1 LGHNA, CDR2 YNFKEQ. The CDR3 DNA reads TGTGCCAGCAGCCCGGCTGAGGGGGATACGCAGTATTTT. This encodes CASSPAEGDTQYF.

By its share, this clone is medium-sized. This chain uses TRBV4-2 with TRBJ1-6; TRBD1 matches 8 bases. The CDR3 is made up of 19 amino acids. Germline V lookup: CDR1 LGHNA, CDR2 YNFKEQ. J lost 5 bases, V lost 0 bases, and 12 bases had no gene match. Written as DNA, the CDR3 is TGTGCCAGCAGCCAAGATCGACAGGGGATCCGGAGGGATAATTCACCCCTCCACTTT. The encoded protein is CASSQDRQGIRRDNSPLHF.

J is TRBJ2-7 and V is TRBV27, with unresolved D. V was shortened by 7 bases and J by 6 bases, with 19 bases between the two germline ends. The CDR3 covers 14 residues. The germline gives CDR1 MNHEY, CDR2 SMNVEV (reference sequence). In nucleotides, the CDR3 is TGTGCCAGCACCGAAGGCGGCCACTTTTTCGAGCAGTACTTC. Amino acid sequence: CASTEGGHFFEQYF.

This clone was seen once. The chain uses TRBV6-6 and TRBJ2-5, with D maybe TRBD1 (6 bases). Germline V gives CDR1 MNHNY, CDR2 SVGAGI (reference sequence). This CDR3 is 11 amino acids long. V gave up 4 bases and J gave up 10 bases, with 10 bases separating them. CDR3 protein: CASSLTGIQYF. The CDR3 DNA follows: TGTGCCAGCAGTTTAACAGGGATCCAGTACTTC.

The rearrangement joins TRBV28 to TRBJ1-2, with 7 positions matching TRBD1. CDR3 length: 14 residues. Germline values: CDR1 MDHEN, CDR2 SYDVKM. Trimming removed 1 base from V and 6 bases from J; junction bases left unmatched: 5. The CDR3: CASSLFLTGNGYTF. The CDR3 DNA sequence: TGTGCCAGCAGTTTATTTCTGACAGGGAATGGCTACACCTTC.

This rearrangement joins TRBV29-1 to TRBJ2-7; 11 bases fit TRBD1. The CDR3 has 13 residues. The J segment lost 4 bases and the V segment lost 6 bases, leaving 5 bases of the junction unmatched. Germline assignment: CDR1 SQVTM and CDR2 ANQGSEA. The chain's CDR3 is CSVGTGGRYEQYF. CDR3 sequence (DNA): TGCAGCGTCGGGACAGGGGGAAGGTACGAGCAGTACTTC.

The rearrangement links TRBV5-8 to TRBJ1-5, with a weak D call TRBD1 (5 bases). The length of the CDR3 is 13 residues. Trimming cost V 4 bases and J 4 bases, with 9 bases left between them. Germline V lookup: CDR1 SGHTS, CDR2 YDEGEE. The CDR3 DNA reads TGTGCCAGCAGCCGGGGGGTGAATCAGCCCCAGCATTTT. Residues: CASSRGVNQPQHF. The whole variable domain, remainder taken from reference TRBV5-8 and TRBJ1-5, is EAGVTQSPTHLIKTRGQQATLRCSPISGHTSVYWYQQALGLGLQFLLWYDEGEERNRGNFPPRFSGRQFPNYSSELNVNALELEDSALYLCASSRGVNQPQHFGDGTRLSIL.

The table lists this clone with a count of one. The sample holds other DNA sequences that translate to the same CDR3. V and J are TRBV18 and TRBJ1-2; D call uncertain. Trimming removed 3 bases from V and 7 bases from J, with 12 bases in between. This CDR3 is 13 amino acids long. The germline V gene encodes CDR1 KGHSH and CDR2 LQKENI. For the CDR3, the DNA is TGTGCCAGCTCACCCTTGGACCCTACTGGCTACACCTTC. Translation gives CASSPLDPTGYTF. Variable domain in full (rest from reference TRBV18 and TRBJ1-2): NAGVMQNPRHLVRRRGQEARLRCSPMKGHSHVYWYRQLPEEGLKFMVYLQKENIIDESGMPKERFSAEFPKEGPSILRIQQVVRGDSAAYFCASSPLDPTGYTFGSGTRLTVV.